This T cell receptor beta chain was profiled in a study of T cell changes during pregnancy in multiple sclerosis. The CDR3 spans 13 residues. Germline CDR1 and CDR2: MDHEN and SYDVKM. The V end lost 6 bases, the J end lost 7 bases, and 12 bases lay between the germline ends. The table came from immunoSEQ multiplex PCR; TCRdb's copy has only in-frame clones and leaves some out. The table has about 40,000 clones, about 87% seen once. Sequenced material: CD4+ T cells from peripheral blood mononuclear cells, taken in the second trimester of pregnancy. This clonotype originated in a female donor with multiple sclerosis, enrolled in a pregnancy study. J is TRBJ2-2 and V is TRBV28; maybe TRBD1 (7 bases). The CDR3 sequence: CASRPRGVGELFF. The CDR3 coding sequence is TGTGCCAGCAGACCCAGGGGGGTCGGGGAGCTGTTTTTT.